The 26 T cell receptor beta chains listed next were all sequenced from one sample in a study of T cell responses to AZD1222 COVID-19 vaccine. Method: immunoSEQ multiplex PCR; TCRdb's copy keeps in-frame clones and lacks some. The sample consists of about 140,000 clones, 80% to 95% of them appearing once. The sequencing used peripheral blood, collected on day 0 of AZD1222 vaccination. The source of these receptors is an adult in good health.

The CDR3 reads CASSPGQGFTDTQYF. In nucleotides, the CDR3 is TGTGCCAGTAGTCCGGGACAGGGGTTCACAGATACGCAGTATTTT. This chain joins TRBV19 and TRBJ2-3, with 10 bases lining up with TRBD1. Germline trimming cut 5 bases from V and 2 bases from J; bases unmatched to any gene: 4. CDR3 length equals 15 residues. Per the germline V gene, CDR1 is LNHDA and CDR2 is SQIVND (reference sequence).

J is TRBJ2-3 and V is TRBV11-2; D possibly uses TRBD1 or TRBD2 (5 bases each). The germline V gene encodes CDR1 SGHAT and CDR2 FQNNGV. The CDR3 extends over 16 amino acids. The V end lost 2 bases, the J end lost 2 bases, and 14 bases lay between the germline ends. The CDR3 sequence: CASSLMSGQLTDTQYF. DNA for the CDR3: TGTGCCAGCAGCTTAATGAGCGGACAACTCACAGATACGCAGTATTTT.

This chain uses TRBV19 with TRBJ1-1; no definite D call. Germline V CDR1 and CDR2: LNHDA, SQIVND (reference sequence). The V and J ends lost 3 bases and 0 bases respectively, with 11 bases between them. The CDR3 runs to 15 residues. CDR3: CASSIAPSLNTEAFF. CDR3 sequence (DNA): TGTGCCAGTAGTATTGCCCCAAGTTTGAACACTGAAGCTTTCTTT.

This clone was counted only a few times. The CDR3 coding sequence is TGTGCCAGCAGCTCTTACACGGATCCAGATACGCAGTATTTT. Translation gives CASSSYTDPDTQYF. This chain links TRBV11-3 with TRBJ2-3; D ambiguous. CDR1 SGHNT and CDR2 YENEEA come from the germline V gene. CDR3 length: 14 residues. V was pared by 4 bases and J by 4 bases, with 12 bases between.

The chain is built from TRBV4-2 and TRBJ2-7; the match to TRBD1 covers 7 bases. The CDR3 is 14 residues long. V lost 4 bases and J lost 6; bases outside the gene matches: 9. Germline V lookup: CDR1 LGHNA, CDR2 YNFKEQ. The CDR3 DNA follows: TGTGCCAGCAGCCCCGGTAGGGGGCGCGTCGAGCAGTACTTC. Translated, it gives CASSPGRGRVEQYF.

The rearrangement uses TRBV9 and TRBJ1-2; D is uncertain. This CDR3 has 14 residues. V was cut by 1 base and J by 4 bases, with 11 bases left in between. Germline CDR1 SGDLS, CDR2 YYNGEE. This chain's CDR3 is CASSVTGKSYGYTF. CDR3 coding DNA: TGTGCCAGCAGCGTAACCGGCAAAAGCTATGGCTACACCTTC.

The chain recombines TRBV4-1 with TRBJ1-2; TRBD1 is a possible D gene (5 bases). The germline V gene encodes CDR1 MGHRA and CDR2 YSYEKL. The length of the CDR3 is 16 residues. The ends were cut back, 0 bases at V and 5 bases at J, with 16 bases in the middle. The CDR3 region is CASSQEEAGTAYGYTF. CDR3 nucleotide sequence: TGCGCCAGCAGCCAAGAGGAGGCCGGGACGGCTTATGGCTACACCTTC.

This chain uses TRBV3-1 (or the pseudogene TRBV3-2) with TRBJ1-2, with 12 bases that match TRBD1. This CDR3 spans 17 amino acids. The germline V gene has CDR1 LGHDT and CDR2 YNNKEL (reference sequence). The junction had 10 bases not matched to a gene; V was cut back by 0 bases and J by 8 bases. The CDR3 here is CASSQDHSGQGARGYTF. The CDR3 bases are TGTGCCAGCAGCCAAGATCATTCGGGACAGGGGGCAAGAGGCTACACCTTC.

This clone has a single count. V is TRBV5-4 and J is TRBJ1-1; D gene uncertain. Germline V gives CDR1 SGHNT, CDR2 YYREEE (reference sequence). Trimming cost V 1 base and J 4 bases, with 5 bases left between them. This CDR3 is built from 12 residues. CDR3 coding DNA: TGTGCCAGCAGCTTGTACGGCACTGAAGCTTTCTTT. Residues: CASSLYGTEAFF.

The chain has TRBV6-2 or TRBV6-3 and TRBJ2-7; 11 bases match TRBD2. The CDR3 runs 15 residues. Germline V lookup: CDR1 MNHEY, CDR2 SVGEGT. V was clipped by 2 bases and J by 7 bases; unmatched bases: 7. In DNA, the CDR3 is TGTGCCAGCAGTTACGCTGGGACTAGCGGAGTAGAGCAGTACTTC. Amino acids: CASSYAGTSGVEQYF.

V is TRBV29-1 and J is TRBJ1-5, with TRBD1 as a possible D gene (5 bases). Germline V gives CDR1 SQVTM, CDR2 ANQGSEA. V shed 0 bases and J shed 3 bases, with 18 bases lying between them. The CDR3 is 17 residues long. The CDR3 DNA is TGCAGCGTTGAAGATCGCGTTAGGACGGACAACAATCAGCCCCAGCATTTT. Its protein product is CSVEDRVRTDNNQPQHF.

This chain's CDR3 is CASWTGAEQYF. The CDR3 nucleotides read TGTGCCAGCTGGACAGGGGCCGAGCAGTACTTC. The V and J genes are TRBV6-5 and TRBJ2-7; 9 bases align to TRBD1. Germline V gene data show CDR1 as MNHEY and CDR2 as SVGAGI. The ends lost 8 bases at V and 6 bases at J; junction bases unmatched: 2. The CDR3 covers 11 residues.

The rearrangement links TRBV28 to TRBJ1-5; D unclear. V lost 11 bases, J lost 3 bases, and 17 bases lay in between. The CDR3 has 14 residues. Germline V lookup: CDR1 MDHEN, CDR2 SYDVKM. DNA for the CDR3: TGTGCCTCTAGATCGGGAGGCATCAATCAGCCCCAGCATTTT. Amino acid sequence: CASRSGGINQPQHF.

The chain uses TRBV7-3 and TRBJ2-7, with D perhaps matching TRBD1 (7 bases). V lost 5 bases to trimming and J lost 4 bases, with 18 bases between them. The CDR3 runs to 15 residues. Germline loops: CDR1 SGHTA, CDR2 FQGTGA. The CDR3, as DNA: TGTGCCAGCAGCGCGGCGGCGGGACAGCTATACGAGCAGTACTTC. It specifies CASSAAAGQLYEQYF.

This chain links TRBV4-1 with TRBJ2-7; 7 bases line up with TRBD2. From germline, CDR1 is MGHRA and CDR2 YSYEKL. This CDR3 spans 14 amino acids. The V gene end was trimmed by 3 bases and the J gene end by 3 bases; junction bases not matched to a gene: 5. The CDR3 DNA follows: TGCGCCAGCAGCCATCTGGGGGGGGTCTACGAGCAGTACTTC. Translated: CASSHLGGVYEQYF.

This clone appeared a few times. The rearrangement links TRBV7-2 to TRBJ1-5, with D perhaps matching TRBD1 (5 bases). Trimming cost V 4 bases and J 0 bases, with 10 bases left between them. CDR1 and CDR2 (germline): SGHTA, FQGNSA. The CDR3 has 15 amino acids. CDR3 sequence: CASSSVGGSNQPQHF. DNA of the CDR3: TGTGCCAGCAGCTCCGTGGGGGGTAGCAATCAGCCCCAGCATTTT.

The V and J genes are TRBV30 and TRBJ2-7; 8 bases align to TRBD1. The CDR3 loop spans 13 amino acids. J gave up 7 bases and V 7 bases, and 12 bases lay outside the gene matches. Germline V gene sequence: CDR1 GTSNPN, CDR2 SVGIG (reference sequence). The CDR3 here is CASLVQGAREQYF. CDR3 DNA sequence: TGTGCCTCCCTAGTCCAGGGGGCGCGTGAGCAGTACTTC.

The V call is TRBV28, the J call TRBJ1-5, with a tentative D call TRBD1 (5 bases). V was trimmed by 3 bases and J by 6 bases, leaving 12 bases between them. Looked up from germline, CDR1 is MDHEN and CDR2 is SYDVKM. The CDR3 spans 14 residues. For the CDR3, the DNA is TGTGCCAGCAGTTTTAACGCTGGGGGTCAGCCCCAGCATTTT. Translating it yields CASSFNAGGQPQHF.

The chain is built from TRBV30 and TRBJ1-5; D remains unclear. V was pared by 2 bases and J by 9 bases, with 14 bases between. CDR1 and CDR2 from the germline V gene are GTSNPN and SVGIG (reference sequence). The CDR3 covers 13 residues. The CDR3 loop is CAWSYGVGRPQHF. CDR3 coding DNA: TGTGCCTGGAGTTATGGTGTCGGGAGGCCCCAGCATTTT.

Here the CDR3 reads CASSLDGQVGSPLHF. CDR3 bases: TGTGCCAGCAGCTTAGATGGACAGGTGGGATCACCCCTCCACTTT. This chain joins TRBV7-2 and TRBJ1-6; the match to TRBD1 covers 7 bases. V was pared by 1 base and J by 10 bases, with 7 bases of the junction left unmatched. The CDR3 covers 15 residues. Per the germline V gene, CDR1 is SGHTA and CDR2 is FQGNSA.

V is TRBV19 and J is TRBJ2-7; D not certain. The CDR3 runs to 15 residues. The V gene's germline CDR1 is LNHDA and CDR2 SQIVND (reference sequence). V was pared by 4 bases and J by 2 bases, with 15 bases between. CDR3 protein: CASSRFAYETYEQYF. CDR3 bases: TGTGCCAGTAGTAGATTTGCATACGAGACCTACGAGCAGTACTTC.

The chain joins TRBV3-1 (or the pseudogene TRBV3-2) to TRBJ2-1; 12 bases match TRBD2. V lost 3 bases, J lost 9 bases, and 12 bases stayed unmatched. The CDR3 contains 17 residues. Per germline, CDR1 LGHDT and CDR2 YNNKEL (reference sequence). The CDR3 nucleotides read TGTGCCAGCAGCCAGACTCGACTAGCGGGAGCCGGGGGTGAGCAGTTCTTC. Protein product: CASSQTRLAGAGGEQFF.

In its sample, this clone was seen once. For the CDR3, the DNA is TGCGCCAGCAGCCAACTGACAGGGGGAAACACCATATATTTT. This codes for CASSQLTGGNTIYF. The V and J genes are TRBV4-3 and TRBJ1-3; 7 nucleotides line up with TRBD1. Trimming removed 2 bases from V and 4 bases from J; junction bases left unmatched: 2. Germline lookup yields CDR1 LGHNA and CDR2 YSLEER. The CDR3 runs to 14 residues.

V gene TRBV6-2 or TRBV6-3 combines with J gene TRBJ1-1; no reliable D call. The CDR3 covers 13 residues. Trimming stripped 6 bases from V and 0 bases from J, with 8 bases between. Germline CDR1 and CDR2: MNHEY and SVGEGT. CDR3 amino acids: CASSLTVNTEAFF. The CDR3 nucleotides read TGTGCCAGCAGCCTCACAGTGAACACTGAAGCTTTCTTT.

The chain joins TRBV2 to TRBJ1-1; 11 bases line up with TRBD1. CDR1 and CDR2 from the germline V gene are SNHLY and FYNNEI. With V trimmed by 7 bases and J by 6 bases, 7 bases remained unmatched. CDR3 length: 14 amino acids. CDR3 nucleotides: TGTGCCAGCACCGGGACAGGGGGTCTGTCTGAAGCTTTCTTT. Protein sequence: CASTGTGGLSEAFF.

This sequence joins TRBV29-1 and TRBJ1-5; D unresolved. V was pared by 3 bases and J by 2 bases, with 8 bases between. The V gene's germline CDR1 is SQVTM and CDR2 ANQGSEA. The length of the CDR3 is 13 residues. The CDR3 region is CSVEVDGNQPQHF. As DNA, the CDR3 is TGCAGCGTTGAGGTGGACGGCAATCAGCCCCAGCATTTT.